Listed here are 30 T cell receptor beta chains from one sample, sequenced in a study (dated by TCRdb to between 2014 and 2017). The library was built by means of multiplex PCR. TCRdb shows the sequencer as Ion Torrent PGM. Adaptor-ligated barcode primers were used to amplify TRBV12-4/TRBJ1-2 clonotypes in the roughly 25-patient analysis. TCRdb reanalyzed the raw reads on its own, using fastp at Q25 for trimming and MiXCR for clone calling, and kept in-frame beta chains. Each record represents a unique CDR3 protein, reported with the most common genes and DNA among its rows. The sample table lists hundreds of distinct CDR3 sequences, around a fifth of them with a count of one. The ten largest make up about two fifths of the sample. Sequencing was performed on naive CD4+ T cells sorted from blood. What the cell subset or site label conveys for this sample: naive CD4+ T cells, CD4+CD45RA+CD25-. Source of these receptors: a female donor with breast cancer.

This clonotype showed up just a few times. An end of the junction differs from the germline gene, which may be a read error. CDR3 sequence reads: CASSLAGINYGYTF. The CDR3 nucleotides read TGTGCCAGCAGCTTAGCTGGGATCAACTATGGCTACACCTTC. This chain connects TRBV12-3 or TRBV12-4 to TRBJ1-2; D is undetermined. CDR3 size: 14 residues.

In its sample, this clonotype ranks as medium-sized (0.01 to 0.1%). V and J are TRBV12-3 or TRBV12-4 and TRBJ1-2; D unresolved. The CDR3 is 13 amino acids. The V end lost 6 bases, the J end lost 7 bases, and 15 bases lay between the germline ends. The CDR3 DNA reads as TGTGCCAGCAGGTCATCCGGGCTCCCTGGCTACACCTTC. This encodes CASRSSGLPGYTF.

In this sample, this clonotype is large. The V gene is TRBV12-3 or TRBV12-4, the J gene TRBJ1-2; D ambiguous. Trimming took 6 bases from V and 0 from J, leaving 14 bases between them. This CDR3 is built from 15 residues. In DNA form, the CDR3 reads TGTGCCAGCAGACCGTATTGGGAATCTAACTATGGCTACACCTTC. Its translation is CASRPYWESNYGYTF.

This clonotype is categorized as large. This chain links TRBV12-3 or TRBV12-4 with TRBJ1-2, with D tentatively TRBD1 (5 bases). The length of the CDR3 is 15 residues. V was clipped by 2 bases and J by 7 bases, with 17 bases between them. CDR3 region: CASSLTRDARAGYTF. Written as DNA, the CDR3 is TGTGCCAGCAGTTTAACTCGGGACGCCAGGGCTGGCTACACCTTC.

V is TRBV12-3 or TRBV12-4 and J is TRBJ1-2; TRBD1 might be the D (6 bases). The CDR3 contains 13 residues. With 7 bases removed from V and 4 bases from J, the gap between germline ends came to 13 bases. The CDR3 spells CASNPGQIYGYTF. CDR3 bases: TGTGCCAGCAACCCGGGACAAATCTATGGCTACACCTTC.

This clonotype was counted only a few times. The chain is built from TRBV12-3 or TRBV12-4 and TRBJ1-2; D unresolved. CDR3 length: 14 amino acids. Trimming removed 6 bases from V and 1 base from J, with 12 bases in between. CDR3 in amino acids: CASSQEVGNYGYTF. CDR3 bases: TGTGCCAGCAGCCAGGAGGTTGGTAACTATGGCTACACCTTC.

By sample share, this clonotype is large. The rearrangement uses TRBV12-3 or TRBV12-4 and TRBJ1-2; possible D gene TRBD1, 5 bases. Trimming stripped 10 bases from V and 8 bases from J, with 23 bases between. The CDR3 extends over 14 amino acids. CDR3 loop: CATSELASGKGYTF. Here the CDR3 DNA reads TGTGCCACCTCCGAGCTAGCGTCAGGGAAGGGCTACACCTTC.

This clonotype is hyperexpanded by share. The chain's CDR3 is CASSLAGGGYTF. For the CDR3, the DNA is TGTGCCAGCAGTTTAGCGGGAGGCGGCTACACCTTC. V usage is TRBV12-3 or TRBV12-4 and J usage is TRBJ1-2; the D is unclear. The CDR3 has 12 residues. V lost 0 bases and J 8 bases, leaving 7 bases between the germline ends.

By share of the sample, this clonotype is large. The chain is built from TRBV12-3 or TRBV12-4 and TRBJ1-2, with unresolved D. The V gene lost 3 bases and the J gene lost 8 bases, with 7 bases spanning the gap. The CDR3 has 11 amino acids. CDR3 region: CASSLGEGYTF. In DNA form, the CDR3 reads TGTGCCAGCAGTTTGGGCGAGGGCTACACCTTC.

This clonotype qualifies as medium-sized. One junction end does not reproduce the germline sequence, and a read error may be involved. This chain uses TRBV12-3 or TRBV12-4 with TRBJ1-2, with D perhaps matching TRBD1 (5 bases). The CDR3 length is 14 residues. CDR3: CASSLVQDPFSWSF. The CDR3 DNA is TGTGCCAGCAGTTTGGTACAGGACCCTTTCTCTTGGTCCTTC.

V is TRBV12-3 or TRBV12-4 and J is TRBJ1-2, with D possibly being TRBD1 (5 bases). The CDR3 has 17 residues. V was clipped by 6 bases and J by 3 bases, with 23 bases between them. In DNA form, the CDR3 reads TGTGCCAGCAGCCAGTTAATTACAGGTGGCGCGGACTATGGCTACACCTTC. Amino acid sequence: CASSQLITGGADYGYTF.

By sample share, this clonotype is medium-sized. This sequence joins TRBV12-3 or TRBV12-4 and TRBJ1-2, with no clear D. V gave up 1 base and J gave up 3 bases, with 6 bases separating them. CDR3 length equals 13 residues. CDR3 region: CASSLGTDYGYTF. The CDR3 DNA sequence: TGTGCCAGCAGTTTAGGGACGGACTATGGCTACACCTTC.

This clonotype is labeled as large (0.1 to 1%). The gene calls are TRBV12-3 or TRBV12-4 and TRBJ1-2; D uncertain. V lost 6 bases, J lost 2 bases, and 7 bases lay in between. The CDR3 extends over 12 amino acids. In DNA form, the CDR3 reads TGTGCCAGCAGCGGGAACAACTATGGCTACACCTTC. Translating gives CASSGNNYGYTF.

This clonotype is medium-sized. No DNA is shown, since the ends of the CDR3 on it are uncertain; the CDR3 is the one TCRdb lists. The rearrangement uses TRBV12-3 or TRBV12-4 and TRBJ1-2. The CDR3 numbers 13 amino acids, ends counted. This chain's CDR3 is CASSTSDAYGYTF.

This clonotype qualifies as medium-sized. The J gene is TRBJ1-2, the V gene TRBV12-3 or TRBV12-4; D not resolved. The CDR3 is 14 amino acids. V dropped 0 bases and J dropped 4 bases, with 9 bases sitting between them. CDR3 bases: TGTGCCAGCAGTTTAGCCGGGCTCAGCTATGGCTACACCTTC. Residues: CASSLAGLSYGYTF.

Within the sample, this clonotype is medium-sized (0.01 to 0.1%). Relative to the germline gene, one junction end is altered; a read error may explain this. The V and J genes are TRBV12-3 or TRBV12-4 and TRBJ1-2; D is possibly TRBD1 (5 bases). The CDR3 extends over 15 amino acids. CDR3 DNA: TGTGCCGGCAGTTTAACTCGGGACGCCAGGGCTGGCTACACCTTC. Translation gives CAGSLTRDARAGYTF.

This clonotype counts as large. CDR3 in DNA: TGTGCCAGCAGTCTCCAGGGCTATGGCTACACCTTC. Its translation: CASSLQGYGYTF. This chain links TRBV12-3 or TRBV12-4 with TRBJ1-2; a possible D gene is TRBD1 (5 bases). The V and J ends lost 5 bases and 4 bases respectively, with 8 bases between them. This CDR3 has 12 amino acids.

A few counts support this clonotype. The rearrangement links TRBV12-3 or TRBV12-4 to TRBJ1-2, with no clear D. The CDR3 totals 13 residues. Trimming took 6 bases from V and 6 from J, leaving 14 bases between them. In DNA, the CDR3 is TGTGCCAGCAGCAATACGGGAGTAGATGGCTACACCTTC. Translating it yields CASSNTGVDGYTF.

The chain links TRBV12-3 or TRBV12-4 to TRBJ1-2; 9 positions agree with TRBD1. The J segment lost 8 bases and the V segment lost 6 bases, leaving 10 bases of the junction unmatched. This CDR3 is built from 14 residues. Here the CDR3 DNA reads TGTGCCAGCAGCAACTACGGGACAGGGAAGGGCTACACCTTC. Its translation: CASSNYGTGKGYTF.

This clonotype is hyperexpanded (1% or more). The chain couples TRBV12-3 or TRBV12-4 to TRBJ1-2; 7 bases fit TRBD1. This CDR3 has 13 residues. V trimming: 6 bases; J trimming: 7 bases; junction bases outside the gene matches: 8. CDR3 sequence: CASSPQGSLGYTF. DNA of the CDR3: TGTGCCAGCAGCCCACAGGGGTCTCTTGGCTACACCTTC.

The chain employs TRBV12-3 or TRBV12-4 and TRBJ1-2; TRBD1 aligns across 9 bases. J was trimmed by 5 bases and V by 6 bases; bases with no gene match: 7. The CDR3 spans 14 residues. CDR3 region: CASSPGQGRYGYTF. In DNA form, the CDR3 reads TGTGCCAGCAGCCCGGGACAGGGCCGGTATGGCTACACCTTC.

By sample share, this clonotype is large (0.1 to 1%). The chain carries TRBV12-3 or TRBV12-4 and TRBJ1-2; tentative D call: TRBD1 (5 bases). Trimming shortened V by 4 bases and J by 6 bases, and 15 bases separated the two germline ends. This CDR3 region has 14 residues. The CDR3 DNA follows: TGTGCCAGCAGTTCCTGGGACGGTGGGGATGGCTACACCTTC. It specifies CASSSWDGGDGYTF.

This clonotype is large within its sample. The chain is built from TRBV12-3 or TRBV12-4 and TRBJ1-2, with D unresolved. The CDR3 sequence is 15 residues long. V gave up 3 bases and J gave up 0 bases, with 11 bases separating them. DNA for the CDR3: TGTGCCAGCAGTTTTCGTGGCGGATCTAACTATGGCTACACCTTC. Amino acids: CASSFRGGSNYGYTF.

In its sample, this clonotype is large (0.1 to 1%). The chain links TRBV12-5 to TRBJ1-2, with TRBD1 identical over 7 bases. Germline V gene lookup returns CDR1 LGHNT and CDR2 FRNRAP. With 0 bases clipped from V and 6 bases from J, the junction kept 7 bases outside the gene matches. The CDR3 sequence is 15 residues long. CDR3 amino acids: CASGLVQGTRDGYTF. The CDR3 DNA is TGTGCTAGTGGTTTGGTACAGGGGACGCGGGATGGCTACACCTTC.

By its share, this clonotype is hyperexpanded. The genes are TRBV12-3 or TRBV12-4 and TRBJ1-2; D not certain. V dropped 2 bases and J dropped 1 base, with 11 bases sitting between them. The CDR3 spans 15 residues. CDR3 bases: TGTGCCAGCAGTTTACCCCACAGCTTTAACTATGGCTACACCTTC. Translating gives CASSLPHSFNYGYTF.

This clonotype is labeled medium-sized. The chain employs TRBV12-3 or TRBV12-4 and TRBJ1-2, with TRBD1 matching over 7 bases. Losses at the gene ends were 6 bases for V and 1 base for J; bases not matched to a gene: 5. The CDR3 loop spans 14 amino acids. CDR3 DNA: TGTGCCAGCAGAAAGACAGGGCTTAACTATGGCTACACCTTC. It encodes CASRKTGLNYGYTF.

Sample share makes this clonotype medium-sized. In DNA form, the CDR3 reads TGTGCCAGCAGTTTAGGGTCCCCATACACTAACTATGGCTACACCTTC. It yields the protein CASSLGSPYTNYGYTF. The V and J genes are TRBV12-3 or TRBV12-4 and TRBJ1-2; D gene uncertain. The CDR3 contains 16 residues. The ends were cut back, 1 base at V and 0 bases at J, with 12 bases in the middle.

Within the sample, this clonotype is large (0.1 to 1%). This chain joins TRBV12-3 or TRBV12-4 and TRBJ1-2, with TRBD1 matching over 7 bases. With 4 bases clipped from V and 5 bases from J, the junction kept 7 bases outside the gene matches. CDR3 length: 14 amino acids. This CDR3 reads CASSSTGDRYGYTF. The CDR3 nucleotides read TGTGCCAGCAGTTCAACAGGGGACCGGTATGGCTACACCTTC.

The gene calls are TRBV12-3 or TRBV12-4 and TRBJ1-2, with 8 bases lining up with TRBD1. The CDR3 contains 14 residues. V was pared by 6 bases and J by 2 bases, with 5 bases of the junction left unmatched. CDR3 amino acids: CASRGQGLNYGYTF. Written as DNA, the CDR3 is TGTGCCAGCAGAGGACAGGGCCTCAACTATGGCTACACCTTC.

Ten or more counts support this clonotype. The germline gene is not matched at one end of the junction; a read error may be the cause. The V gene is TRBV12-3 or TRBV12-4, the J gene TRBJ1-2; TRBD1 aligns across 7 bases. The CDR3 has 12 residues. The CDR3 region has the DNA TGTGCCAGCAGTTTATCGGGACAGCCGCCACGCTTC. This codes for CASSLSGQPPRF.